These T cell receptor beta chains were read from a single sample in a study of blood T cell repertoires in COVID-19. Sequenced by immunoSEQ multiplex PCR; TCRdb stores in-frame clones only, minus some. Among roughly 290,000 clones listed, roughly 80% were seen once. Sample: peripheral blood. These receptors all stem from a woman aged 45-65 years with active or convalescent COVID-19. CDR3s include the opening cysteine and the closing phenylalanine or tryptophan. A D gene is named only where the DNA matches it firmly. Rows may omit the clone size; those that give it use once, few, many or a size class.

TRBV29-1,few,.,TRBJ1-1,CSAEDIRGWTEAFF,TGCAGCGCCGAGGACATTAGGGGATGGACTGAAGCTTTCTTT
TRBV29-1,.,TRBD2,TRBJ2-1,CSVAGRSYNEQFF,TGCAGCGTTGCCGGGAGGTCATACAATGAGCAGTTCTTC
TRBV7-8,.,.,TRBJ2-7,CASSTDYSESSQYF,TGTGCCAGCAGCACCGACTACTCAGAATCGTCTCAGTACTTC
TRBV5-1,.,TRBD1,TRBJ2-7,CASSFETGGGEQYF,TGCGCCAGCAGCTTTGAGACAGGGGGCGGCGAGCAGTACTTC
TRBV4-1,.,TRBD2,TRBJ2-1,CASSQVGGAGDRVYNEQFF,TGCGCCAGCAGCCAAGTAGGCGGAGCGGGAGATCGCGTTTACAATGAGCAGTTCTTC
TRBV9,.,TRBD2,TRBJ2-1,CASSAGGEYNEQFF,TGTGCCAGCAGCGCTGGGGGGGAATACAATGAGCAGTTCTTC
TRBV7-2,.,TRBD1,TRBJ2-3,CASSWDRGTDTQYF,TGTGCCAGCAGCTGGGACAGAGGAACAGATACGCAGTATTTT
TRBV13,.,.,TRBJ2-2,CASSLAPGRGDTGELFF,TGTGCCAGCAGCTTAGCCCCAGGGCGGGGCGACACCGGGGAGCTGTTTTTT
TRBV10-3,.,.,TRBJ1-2,CAISEEASHGYTF,TGTGCCATCAGTGAAGAGGCAAGCCATGGCTACACCTTC
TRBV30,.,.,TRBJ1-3,CAWSAQVGNTIYF,TGTGCCTGGAGTGCACAGGTCGGAAACACCATATATTTT
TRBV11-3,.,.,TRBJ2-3,CASSLSTDTQYF,TGTGCCAGCAGCCTGTCTACAGATACGCAGTATTTT
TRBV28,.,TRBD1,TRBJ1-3,CASSAGTGGVNTIYF,TGTGCCAGCAGTGCCGGGACAGGGGGCGTAAACACCATATATTTT
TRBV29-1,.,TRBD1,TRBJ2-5,CSVEDWQDRGLQTQYF,TGCAGCGTTGAAGATTGGCAGGACAGGGGTTTGCAGACCCAGTACTTC
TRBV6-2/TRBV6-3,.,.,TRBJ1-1,CASNPLAGSTEAFF,TGTGCCAGCAACCCCCTTGCGGGGAGCACTGAAGCTTTCTTT
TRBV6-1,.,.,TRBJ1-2,CASSERGYGYTF,TGTGCCAGCAGTGAAAGAGGGTATGGCTACACCTTC
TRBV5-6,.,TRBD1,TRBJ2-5,CASSEVGDRGRETQYF,TGTGCCAGCAGCGAAGTAGGGGACAGGGGTCGGGAGACCCAGTACTTC
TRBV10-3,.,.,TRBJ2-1,CAISDRRISNEQFF,TGTGCCATCAGTGATAGAAGAATAAGCAATGAGCAGTTCTTC
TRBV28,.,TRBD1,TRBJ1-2,CASSRPGTGLYGYTF,TGTGCCAGCAGTCGACCCGGGACAGGGCTCTATGGCTACACCTTC
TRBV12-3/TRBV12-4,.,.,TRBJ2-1,CASRRENEQFF,TGTGCCAGCAGACGAGAAAATGAGCAGTTCTTC
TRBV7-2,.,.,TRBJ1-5,CASSADSPGNQPQHF,TGTGCCAGCAGCGCGGACAGCCCGGGCAATCAGCCCCAGCATTTT
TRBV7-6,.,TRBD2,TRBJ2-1,CASSLETEGLAGGRIDEQFF,TGTGCCAGCAGCTTAGAAACAGAGGGACTAGCGGGAGGCCGAATTGATGAGCAGTTCTTC
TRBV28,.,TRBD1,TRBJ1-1,CASSFPGQDFKAFF,TGTGCCAGCAGTTTCCCGGGACAGGATTTTAAAGCTTTCTTT
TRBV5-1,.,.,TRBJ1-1,CASSLAPGFDTEAFF,TGCGCCAGCAGCTTGGCCCCGGGATTTGACACTGAAGCTTTCTTT
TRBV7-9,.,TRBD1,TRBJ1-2,CASSPRQGIYGYTF,TGTGCCAGCAGCCCCCGACAGGGGATCTATGGCTACACCTTC
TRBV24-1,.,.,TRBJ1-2,CATSEPGLSYGYTF,TGTGCCACCAGTGAACCCGGACTTTCCTATGGCTACACCTTC
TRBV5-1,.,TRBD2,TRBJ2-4,CASSPGGRIGNIQYF,TGCGCCAGCAGCCCTGGCGGGAGGATTGGAAACATTCAGTACTTC
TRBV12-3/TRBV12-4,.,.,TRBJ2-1,CASGGRGWNEQFF,TGTGCCAGCGGGGGGCGGGGGTGGAATGAGCAGTTCTTC
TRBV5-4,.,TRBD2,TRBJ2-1,CASSRTSSRHNEQFF,TGTGCCAGCAGCCGGACTAGCTCGAGACACAATGAGCAGTTCTTC
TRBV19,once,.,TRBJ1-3,CASSTSLVNYLSIYF,TGTGCCAGTAGTACTTCCCTCGTCAACTATTTGTCGATTTATTTT